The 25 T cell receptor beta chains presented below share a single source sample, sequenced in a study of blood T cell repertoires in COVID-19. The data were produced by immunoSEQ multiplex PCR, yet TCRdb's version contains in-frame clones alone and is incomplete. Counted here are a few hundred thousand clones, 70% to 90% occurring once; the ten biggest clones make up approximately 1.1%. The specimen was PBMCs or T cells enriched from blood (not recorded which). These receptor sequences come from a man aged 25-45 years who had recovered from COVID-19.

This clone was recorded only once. The CDR3 DNA sequence: TGCGCCAGCAGTGAATTACAGGAGGGAAACAATGAGCAGTTCTTC. Protein product: CASSELQEGNNEQFF. This chain joins TRBV10-1 and TRBJ2-1, with D maybe TRBD2 (6 bases). The CDR3 has 15 amino acids. CDR1 is WNHNN and CDR2 is SYGVQD in the germline V gene (reference sequence). V lost 3 bases and J 5 bases, leaving 14 bases between the germline ends.

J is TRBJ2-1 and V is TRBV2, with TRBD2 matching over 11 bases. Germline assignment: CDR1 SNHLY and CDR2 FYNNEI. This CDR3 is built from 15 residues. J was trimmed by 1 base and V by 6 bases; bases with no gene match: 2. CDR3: CASRRTSGSYNEQFF. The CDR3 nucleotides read TGTGCCAGCAGGCGGACTAGCGGGTCCTACAATGAGCAGTTCTTC.

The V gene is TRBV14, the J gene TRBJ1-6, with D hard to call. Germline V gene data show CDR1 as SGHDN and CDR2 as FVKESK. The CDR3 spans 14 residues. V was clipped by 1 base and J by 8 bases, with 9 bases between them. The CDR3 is CASSQVRQYSPLHF. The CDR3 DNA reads TGTGCCAGCAGCCAAGTTAGACAATATTCACCCCTCCACTTT.

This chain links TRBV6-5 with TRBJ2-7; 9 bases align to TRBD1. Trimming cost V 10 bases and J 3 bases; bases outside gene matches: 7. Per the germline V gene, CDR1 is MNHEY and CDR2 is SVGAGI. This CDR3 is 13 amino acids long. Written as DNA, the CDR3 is TGTGCCACCGAACCGGGACAGGGCTACGAGCAGTACTTC. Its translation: CATEPGQGYEQYF.

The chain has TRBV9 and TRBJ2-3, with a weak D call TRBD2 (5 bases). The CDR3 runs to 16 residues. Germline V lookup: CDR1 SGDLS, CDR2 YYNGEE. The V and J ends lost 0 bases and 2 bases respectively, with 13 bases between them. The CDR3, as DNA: TGTGCCAGCAGCGTAGAGGCACTTAGCGACACAGATACGCAGTATTTT. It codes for CASSVEALSDTDTQYF.

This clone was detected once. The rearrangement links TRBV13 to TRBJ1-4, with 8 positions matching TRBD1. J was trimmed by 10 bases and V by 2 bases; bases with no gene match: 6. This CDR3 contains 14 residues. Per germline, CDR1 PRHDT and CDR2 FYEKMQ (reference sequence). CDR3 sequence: CASSLSRGLRKLFF. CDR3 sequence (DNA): TGTGCCAGCAGCTTATCCAGGGGGCTGCGAAAACTGTTTTTT.

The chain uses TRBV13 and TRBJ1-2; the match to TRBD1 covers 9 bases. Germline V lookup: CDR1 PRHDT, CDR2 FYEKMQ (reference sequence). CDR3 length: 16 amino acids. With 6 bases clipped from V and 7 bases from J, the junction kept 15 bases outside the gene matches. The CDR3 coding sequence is TGTGCCAGCAGTTATCGTACAGGGGGCGAGGGAGGTGGCTACACCTTC. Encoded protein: CASSYRTGGEGGGYTF.

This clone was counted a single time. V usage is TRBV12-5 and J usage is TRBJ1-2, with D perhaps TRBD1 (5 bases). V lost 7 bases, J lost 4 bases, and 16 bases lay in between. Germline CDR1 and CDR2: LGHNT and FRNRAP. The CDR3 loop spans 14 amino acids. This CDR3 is CASVNWGESYGYTF. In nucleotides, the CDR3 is TGTGCTAGTGTCAATTGGGGGGAGAGCTATGGCTACACCTTC.

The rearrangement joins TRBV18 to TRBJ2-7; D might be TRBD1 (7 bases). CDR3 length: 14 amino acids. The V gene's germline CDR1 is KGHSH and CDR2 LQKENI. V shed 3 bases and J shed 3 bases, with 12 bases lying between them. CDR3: CASSPARGDYEQYF. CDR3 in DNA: TGTGCCAGCTCACCGGCCAGGGGGGACTACGAGCAGTACTTC. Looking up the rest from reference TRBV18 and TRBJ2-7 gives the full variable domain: NAGVMQNPRHLVRRRGQEARLRCSPMKGHSHVYWYRQLPEEGLKFMVYLQKENIIDESGMPKERFSAEFPKEGPSILRIQQVVRGDSAAYFCASSPARGDYEQYFGPGTRLTVT.

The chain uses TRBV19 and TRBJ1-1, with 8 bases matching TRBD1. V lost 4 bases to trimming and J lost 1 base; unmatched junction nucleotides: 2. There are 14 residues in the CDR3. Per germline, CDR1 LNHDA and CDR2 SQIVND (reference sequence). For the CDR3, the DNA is TGTGCCAGTAGTACCGGACAGGGGAACACTGAAGCTTTCTTT. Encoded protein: CASSTGQGNTEAFF. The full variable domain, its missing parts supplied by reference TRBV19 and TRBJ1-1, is DGGITQSPKYLFRKEGQNVTLSCEQNLNHDAMYWYRQDPGQGLRLIYYSQIVNDFQKGDIAEGYSVSREKKESFPLTVTSAQKNPTAFYLCASSTGQGNTEAFFGQGTRLTVV.

The CDR3 region has the DNA TGTGCCAGCTCACCACAAGTGGCCGACTACGAGCAGTACTTC. Protein sequence: CASSPQVADYEQYF. The V and J genes are TRBV18 and TRBJ2-7; D remains ambiguous. CDR3 length: 14 residues. V shed 1 base and J shed 3 bases, with 10 bases lying between them. Germline CDR1 is KGHSH and CDR2 is LQKENI.

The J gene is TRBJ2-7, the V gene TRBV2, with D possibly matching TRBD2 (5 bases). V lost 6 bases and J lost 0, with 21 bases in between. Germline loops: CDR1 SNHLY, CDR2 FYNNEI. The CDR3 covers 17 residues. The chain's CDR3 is CASSESPYRRVSYEQYF. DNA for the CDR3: TGTGCCAGCAGCGAATCGCCTTATCGGCGGGTCTCCTACGAGCAGTACTTC.

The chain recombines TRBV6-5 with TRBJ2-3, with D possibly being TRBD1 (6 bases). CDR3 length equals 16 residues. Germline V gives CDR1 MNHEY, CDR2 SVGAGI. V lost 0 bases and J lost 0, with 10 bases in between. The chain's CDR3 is CASSYSLDSSTDTQYF. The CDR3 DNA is TGTGCCAGCAGTTACTCCCTGGACAGCAGCACAGATACGCAGTATTTT.

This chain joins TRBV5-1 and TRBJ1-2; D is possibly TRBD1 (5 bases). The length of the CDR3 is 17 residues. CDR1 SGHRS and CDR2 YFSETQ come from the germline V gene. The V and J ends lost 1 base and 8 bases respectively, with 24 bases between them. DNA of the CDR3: TGCGCCAGCAGCTTGTATCCCCTCGGCTCGGGAGGGGCCGGCTACACCTTC. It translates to CASSLYPLGSGGAGYTF.

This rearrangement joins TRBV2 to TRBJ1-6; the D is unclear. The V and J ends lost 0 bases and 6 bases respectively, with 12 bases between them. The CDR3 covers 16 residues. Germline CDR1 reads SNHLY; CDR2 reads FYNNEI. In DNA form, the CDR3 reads TGTGCCAGCAGTGAAGCCCGGTTCTCACTTAATTCACCCCTCCACTTT. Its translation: CASSEARFSLNSPLHF.

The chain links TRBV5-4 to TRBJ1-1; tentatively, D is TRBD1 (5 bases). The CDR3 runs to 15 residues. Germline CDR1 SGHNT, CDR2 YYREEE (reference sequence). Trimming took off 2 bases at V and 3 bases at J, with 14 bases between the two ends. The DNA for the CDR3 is TGTGCCAGCAGCTTCCCCAGCGGGGGGGACACTGAAGCTTTCTTT. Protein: CASSFPSGGDTEAFF. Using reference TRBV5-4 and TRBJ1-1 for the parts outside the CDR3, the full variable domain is ETGVTQSPTHLIKTRGQQVTLRCSSQSGHNTVSWYQQALGQGPQFIFQYYREEENGRGNFPPRFSGLQFPNYSSELNVNALELDDSALYLCASSFPSGGDTEAFFGQGTRLTVV.

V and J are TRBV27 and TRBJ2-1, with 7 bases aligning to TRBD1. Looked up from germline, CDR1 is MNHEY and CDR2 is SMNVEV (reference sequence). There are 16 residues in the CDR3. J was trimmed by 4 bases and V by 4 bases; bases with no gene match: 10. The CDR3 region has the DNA TGTGCCAGCAGTTCCCGACAGGGTTTGGGGTACAATGAGCAGTTCTTC. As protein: CASSSRQGLGYNEQFF.

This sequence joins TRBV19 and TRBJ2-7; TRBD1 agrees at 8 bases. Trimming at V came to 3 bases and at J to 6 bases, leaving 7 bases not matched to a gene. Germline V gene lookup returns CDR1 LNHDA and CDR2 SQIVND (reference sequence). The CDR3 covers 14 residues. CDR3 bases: TGTGCCAGTAGTATGAGGGGACAGGACAGCGAGCAGTACTTC. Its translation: CASSMRGQDSEQYF.

The CDR3 coding sequence is TGTGCCAGCAGCTTAGCTCTAGCGGGGGGTATCTACGAGCAGTACTTC. Its translation is CASSLALAGGIYEQYF. The V call is TRBV13, the J call TRBJ2-7; 11 bases line up with TRBD2. The germline V gene encodes CDR1 PRHDT and CDR2 FYEKMQ (reference sequence). The CDR3 runs 16 residues. V lost 1 base to trimming and J lost 3 bases; unmatched junction nucleotides: 5.

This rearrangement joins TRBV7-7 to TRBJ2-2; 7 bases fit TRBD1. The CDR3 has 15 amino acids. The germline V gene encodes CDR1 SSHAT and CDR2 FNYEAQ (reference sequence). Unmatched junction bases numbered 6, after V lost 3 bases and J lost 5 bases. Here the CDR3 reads CASSLGQGETGELFF. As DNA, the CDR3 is TGTGCCAGCAGCTTGGGCCAGGGGGAAACCGGGGAGCTGTTTTTT.

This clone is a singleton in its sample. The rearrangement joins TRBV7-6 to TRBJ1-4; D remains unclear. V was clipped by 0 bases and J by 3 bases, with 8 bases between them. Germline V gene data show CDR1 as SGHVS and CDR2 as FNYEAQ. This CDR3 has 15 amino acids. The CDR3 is CASSLARASNEKLFF. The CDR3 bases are TGTGCCAGCAGCTTAGCGAGGGCTTCTAATGAAAAACTGTTTTTT.

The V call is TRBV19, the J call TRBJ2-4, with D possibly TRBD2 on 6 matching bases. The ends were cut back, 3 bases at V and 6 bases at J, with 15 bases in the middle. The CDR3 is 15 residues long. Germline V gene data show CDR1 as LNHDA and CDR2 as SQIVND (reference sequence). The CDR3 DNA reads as TGTGCCAGTAGTATCCGCCGAGGAGGGGCAAACATTCAGTACTTC. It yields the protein CASSIRRGGANIQYF.

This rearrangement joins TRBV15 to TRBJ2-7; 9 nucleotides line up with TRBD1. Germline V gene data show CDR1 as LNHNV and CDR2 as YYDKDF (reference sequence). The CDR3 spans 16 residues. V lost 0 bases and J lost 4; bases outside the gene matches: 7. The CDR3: CATSRDLAQGAYEQYF. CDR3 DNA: TGTGCCACCAGCAGAGATCTGGCACAGGGGGCTTACGAGCAGTACTTC.

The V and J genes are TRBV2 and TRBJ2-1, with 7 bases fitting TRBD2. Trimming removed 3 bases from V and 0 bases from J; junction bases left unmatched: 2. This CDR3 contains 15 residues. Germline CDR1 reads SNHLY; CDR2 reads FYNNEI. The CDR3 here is CASSEGGSSYNEQFF. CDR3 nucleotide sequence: TGTGCCAGCAGTGAGGGCGGGAGCTCCTACAATGAGCAGTTCTTC.

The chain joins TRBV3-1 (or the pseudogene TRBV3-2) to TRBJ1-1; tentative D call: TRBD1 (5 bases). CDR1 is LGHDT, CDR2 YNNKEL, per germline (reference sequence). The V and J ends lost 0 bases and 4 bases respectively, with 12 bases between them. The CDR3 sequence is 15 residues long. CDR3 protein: CASSQEGGGITEAFF. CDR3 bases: TGTGCCAGCAGCCAAGAGGGGGGGGGTATCACTGAAGCTTTCTTT.